This T cell receptor (beta chain) derives from a study of shared clonotypes between healthy human individuals. V trimming: 5 bases; J trimming: 4 bases; junction bases outside the gene matches: 4. CDR3 length: 15 residues. The germline V gene has CDR1 SEHNR and CDR2 FQNEAQ (reference sequence). For this clone: Its antigen remains unidentified.

The assay was immunoSEQ multiplex PCR, and TCRdb's table has in-frame clones only and misses some. This repertoire shows about 2.3 million clones, 80% to 95% found once; its top ten account for approximately 0.39%. Study-wide findings and caveats: Researchers found naive subsets generally carried larger estimated richness than memory subsets.

Sequencing was done on a sample of naive CD4+ T cells from PBMCs. Subset: CD45RA+ positively selected. This clonotype originated in a man aged 18 to 35 in good health. Some clones in this sample may be carry-over from other donors' samples. The V call is TRBV7-9, the J call TRBJ2-2, with 10 bases aligning to TRBD2. The CDR3 DNA follows: TGTGCCAGCAGCCACCAGCGGGAGGGCACCGGGGAGCTGTTTTTT. This gives the protein CASSHQREGTGELFF.